The 18 T cell receptor beta chains below were found in one sample sequenced in a study of cytomegalovirus exposure and HLA in healthy donors. PCR used 60 Vbeta primers and 13 Jbeta primers. The table came from immunoSEQ multiplex PCR; TCRdb's copy has only in-frame clones and leaves some out. This table has around 37,000 clones, roughly 80% appearing once. Sample: PBMCs. These receptors were taken from a man aged 45-65 years in good health and CMV-seronegative.

In regard to this clone: A read error may account for a junction end that differs from germline. The chain couples TRBV7-9 to TRBJ2-1; D possibly corresponds to TRBD1 (6 bases). This CDR3 has 15 residues. Germline lookup yields CDR1 SEHNR and CDR2 FQNEAQ (reference sequence). The CDR3 coding sequence is TGTTCCAGCAGCTTAGTCGTCTCAGGGGTCAATGAGCAGTTCTTC. Translating gives CSSSLVVSGVNEQFF.

The J gene is TRBJ1-1, the V gene TRBV6-1; D is uncertain. Looked up from germline, CDR1 is MNHNS and CDR2 is SASEGT. The V end was cut by 2 bases, the J end by 5 bases, with 9 bases between. The CDR3 totals 13 residues. The CDR3 nucleotides are TGTGCCAGCAGTGAATTCGCGGGGACTGAAGCTTTCTTT. Encoded protein: CASSEFAGTEAFF.

The chain combines TRBV2 with TRBJ1-4; 8 nucleotides line up with TRBD1. CDR3 size: 12 residues. Germline V gene data show CDR1 as SNHLY and CDR2 as FYNNEI. With 6 bases clipped from V and 11 bases from J, the junction kept 5 bases outside the gene matches. The CDR3 loop is CASSDRGFKLFF. The DNA of the CDR3 is TGTGCCAGCAGCGACAGGGGTTTCAAACTGTTTTTT.

CDR3 DNA: TGTGCCAGCAGCCCTCGCCGAAGCGGGAGCTACGAGCAGTACTTC. This translates into CASSPRRSGSYEQYF. The rearrangement joins TRBV7-2 to TRBJ2-7; 8 positions match TRBD2. Unmatched junction bases numbered 9, after V lost 5 bases and J lost 3 bases. Germline V gene sequence: CDR1 SGHTA, CDR2 FQGNSA. This CDR3 contains 15 residues.

V is TRBV9 and J is TRBJ1-1; D remains unclear. The CDR3 is 14 amino acids. The ends were cut back, 3 bases at V and 2 bases at J, with 11 bases in the middle. Germline V gene data show CDR1 as SGDLS and CDR2 as YYNGEE. CDR3 protein: CASSALEGNTEAFF. CDR3 DNA: TGTGCCAGCAGCGCCTTGGAGGGCAACACTGAAGCTTTCTTT.

The V gene is TRBV6-1, the J gene TRBJ2-7; the D is unclear. Germline loops: CDR1 MNHNS, CDR2 SASEGT. V was pared by 2 bases and J by 1 base, with 9 bases between. This CDR3 has 14 residues. CDR3 in DNA: TGTGCCAGCAGTGAACAGGTTGGATCCTACGAGCAGTACTTC. Translated: CASSEQVGSYEQYF.

J is TRBJ1-1 and V is TRBV9, with unresolved D. Germline V gene lookup returns CDR1 SGDLS and CDR2 YYNGEE. The V gene lost 0 bases and the J gene lost 6 bases, with 12 bases spanning the gap. The length of the CDR3 is 14 residues. In DNA, the CDR3 is TGTGCCAGCAGCGTAGGCAGCCTTCAGGCTGAAGCTTTCTTT. This gives the protein CASSVGSLQAEAFF.

In its sample, this clone was seen a few times. The V and J genes are TRBV9 and TRBJ2-3, with 7 bases that match TRBD2. The germline V gene has CDR1 SGDLS and CDR2 YYNGEE. The CDR3 runs 14 residues. V shed 4 bases, J shed 6 bases, and the junction held 8 bases outside the gene matches. The CDR3 coding sequence is TGTGCCAGCAGCAGCGGGGACGGGTTGGATACGCAGTATTTT. Protein sequence: CASSSGDGLDTQYF.

This chain joins TRBV7-2 and TRBJ1-1; D remains ambiguous. The germline V gene has CDR1 SGHTA and CDR2 FQGNSA. V lost 1 base and J lost 7, with 7 bases in between. This CDR3 contains 12 residues. CDR3 residues: CASSLGRDEAFF. DNA for the CDR3: TGTGCCAGCAGCTTAGGGAGGGATGAAGCTTTCTTT.

The chain couples TRBV5-6 to TRBJ2-1; 7 nucleotides line up with TRBD1. Germline trimming cut 0 bases from V and 0 bases from J; bases unmatched to any gene: 0. There are 15 residues in the CDR3. In germline, CDR1 is SGHDT, CDR2 YYEEEE. Here the CDR3 DNA reads TGTGCCAGCAGCTTGGGACAGGGCTCCTACAATGAGCAGTTCTTC. This encodes CASSLGQGSYNEQFF.

This clone was seen only a few times. This chain links TRBV11-3 with TRBJ2-1; the match to TRBD2 covers 10 bases. CDR1 is SGHNT, CDR2 YENEEA, per germline. This CDR3 contains 17 residues. V trimming: 1 base; J trimming: 6 bases; junction bases outside the gene matches: 9. CDR3 DNA sequence: TGTGCCAGCAGCTTAGTGGCAGCGGGGGGGCTTAGCAATGAGCAGTTCTTC. This translates into CASSLVAAGGLSNEQFF.

The chain links TRBV2 to TRBJ1-1; no reliable D call. Germline loops: CDR1 SNHLY, CDR2 FYNNEI. The CDR3 is made up of 14 amino acids. Trimming took 3 bases from V and 4 from J, leaving 12 bases between them. The CDR3 region has the DNA TGTGCCAGCAGTGAGCAGTGGGCGGGCACTGAAGCTTTCTTT. This codes for CASSEQWAGTEAFF. The full variable domain, completed using reference TRBV2 and TRBJ1-1, is EPEVTQTPSHQVTQMGQEVILRCVPISNHLYFYWYRQILGQKVEFLVSFYNNEISEKSEIFDDQFSVERPDGSNFTLKIRSTKLEDSAMYFCASSEQWAGTEAFFGQGTRLTVV.

The chain has TRBV19 and TRBJ2-7; TRBD1 aligns across 9 bases. V was clipped by 4 bases and J by 3 bases; unmatched bases: 7. The germline V gene encodes CDR1 LNHDA and CDR2 SQIVND (reference sequence). CDR3 size: 15 residues. CDR3 sequence: CASSTYLTGGYEQYF. The CDR3 nucleotides read TGTGCCAGTAGTACCTACCTGACAGGGGGCTACGAGCAGTACTTC. Full variable domain (remainder filled in from reference TRBV19 and TRBJ2-7): DGGITQSPKYLFRKEGQNVTLSCEQNLNHDAMYWYRQDPGQGLRLIYYSQIVNDFQKGDIAEGYSVSREKKESFPLTVTSAQKNPTAFYLCASSTYLTGGYEQYFGPGTRLTVT.

V and J are TRBV25-1 and TRBJ2-7, with TRBD1 identical over 7 bases. The CDR3 extends over 16 amino acids. The V gene's germline CDR1 is MGHDK and CDR2 SYGVNS. The V and J ends lost 1 base and 6 bases, in that order; junction bases with no gene match: 12. CDR3 bases: TGTGCCAGCAGTGAATCCCCGGGACAGAGGGCTGGCGAGCAGTACTTC. Translating gives CASSESPGQRAGEQYF.

As to this clone: Compared with germline, one end of the junction differs, possibly owing to a read error. The rearrangement links TRBV7-2 to TRBJ1-1; D may be TRBD1 (6 bases). CDR3 size: 15 residues. Germline CDR1 and CDR2: SGHTA and FQGNSA. The CDR3 region is CASSSLQGVKTEAFF. The DNA of the CDR3 is TGTGCCAGCAGCAGTCTACAGGGTGTGAAAACTGAAGCTTTCTTT.

The chain links TRBV18 to TRBJ2-7, with 8 bases matching TRBD2. Germline-derived CDR1 and CDR2 are KGHSH and LQKENI. Germline trimming cut 3 bases from V and 6 bases from J; bases unmatched to any gene: 10. The CDR3 length is 15 residues. CDR3 residues: CASSPGLAQRGEQYF. The CDR3 bases are TGTGCCAGCTCACCCGGACTAGCCCAAAGGGGCGAGCAGTACTTC.

This chain links TRBV28 with TRBJ2-3; D is ambiguous. V was trimmed by 2 bases and J by 3 bases, leaving 6 bases between them. In germline, CDR1 is MDHEN, CDR2 SYDVKM. The CDR3 totals 13 residues. The CDR3 protein is CASSLRATDTQYF. In DNA form, the CDR3 reads TGTGCCAGCAGTTTAAGAGCGACAGATACGCAGTATTTT.

The rearrangement uses TRBV18 and TRBJ1-5; possible D gene TRBD1, 5 bases. The CDR3 extends over 13 amino acids. Germline CDR1 KGHSH, CDR2 LQKENI. Trimming shortened V by 4 bases and J by 1 base, and 5 bases separated the two germline ends. Written as DNA, the CDR3 is TGTGCCAGCTCACAGGGGAGCAATCAGCCCCAGCATTTT. Residues: CASSQGSNQPQHF.